Listed below are T cell receptor beta chains from one sample, sequenced in a study of T cell clones after liver transplantation. TCRdb's table, derived via immunoSEQ multiplex PCR, lists solely in-frame clones and lacks some. The sample carries about 51,000 clones, less than 90% recorded once. The sample in question was CD8+ T cells from blood, obtained 12 months after liver transplant. Receptor source: a human patient who received a liver transplant. Among the T cells, some may be from the graft donor. Each CDR3 is given with its conserved first and last residue. D genes are given only for firm matches. Clone size appears in some rows only: once, few, many, or a class for an expanded clone.

size: -; D: -; J: TRBJ2-1; V: TRBV7-9; length: 13; DNA: TGTGCCAGCAGCCCACCCTCCTACAATGAGCAGTTCTTC; CDR3: CASSPPSYNEQFF
size: few; D: TRBD1; J: TRBJ1-5; V: TRBV12-5; length: 14; DNA: TGTGCCAAAACAAGGCGGGACAGCGAAATGCCCCAGCATTTT; CDR3: CAKTRRDSEMPQHF
size: -; D: -; J: TRBJ2-1; V: TRBV27; length: 14; DNA: TGTGCCAGCAGTTTGGGGACACTTTACAATGAGCAGTTCTTC; CDR3: CASSLGTLYNEQFF
size: -; D: -; J: TRBJ2-3; V: TRBV28; length: 12; DNA: TGTGCCAGCAGTTACCCAACAGATACGCAGTATTTT; CDR3: CASSYPTDTQYF
size: -; D: TRBD2; J: TRBJ2-1; V: TRBV27; length: 17; DNA: TGTGCCAGCAGTTTATCCTTAGCGGGCCGATTTTACAATGAGCAGTTCTTC; CDR3: CASSLSLAGRFYNEQFF
size: few; D: TRBD2; J: TRBJ2-2; V: TRBV6-1; length: 16; DNA: TGTGCCAGCAGTGAATTTGGGACTAGCGATCCCGGGGAGCTGTTTTTT; CDR3: CASSEFGTSDPGELFF
size: -; D: TRBD1; J: TRBJ2-7; V: TRBV19; length: 17; DNA: TGTGCCAGTAGTCCAAGTCCTCCAGGGGGCGGAATACACGAGCAGTACTTC; CDR3: CASSPSPPGGGIHEQYF
size: -; D: -; J: TRBJ1-5; V: TRBV21-1; length: 20; DNA: TGTGCCAGCAGCAGCCATAGACAGGGGGACTTTAGTAAGGGCAATCAGCCCCAGCATTTT; CDR3: CASSSHRQGDFSKGNQPQHF
size: -; D: -; J: TRBJ1-2; V: TRBV11-2; length: 14; DNA: TGTGCCAGCAGCTTAGTAGGTGGGGCCTATGGCTACACCTTC; CDR3: CASSLVGGAYGYTF
size: -; D: -; J: TRBJ1-1; V: TRBV5-4; length: 17; DNA: TGTGCCAGCAGCTCCAATACAGGGTGGGGGGTGGACACTGAAGCTTTCTTT; CDR3: CASSSNTGWGVDTEAFF
size: -; D: TRBD2; J: TRBJ2-7; V: TRBV10-1; length: 16; DNA: TGCGCCAGCAGTGAGTCGCCTAGCGGGAGAGGAAACGAGCAGTACTTC; CDR3: CASSESPSGRGNEQYF
size: -; D: -; J: TRBJ1-5; V: TRBV27; length: 16; DNA: TGTGCTGCGGGGGCAGACCACCCAAATAGCAATCAGCCCCAGCATTTT; CDR3: CAAGADHPNSNQPQHF
size: once; D: -; J: TRBJ2-7; V: TRBV5-6; length: 11; DNA: TGTGCCAGCAGCTTGGCCGGCGAGCAGTACTTC; CDR3: CASSLAGEQYF
size: -; D: TRBD2; J: TRBJ2-7; V: TRBV27; length: 16; DNA: TGTGCCAGCAGTTTATCGGGACTAGCGGCCTCCTACGAGCAGTACTTC; CDR3: CASSLSGLAASYEQYF
size: -; D: TRBD2; J: TRBJ2-1; V: TRBV19; length: 15; DNA: TGTGCCAGTAGTATAGCGGGAGGGCCGTGGGATGAGCAGTTCTTC; CDR3: CASSIAGGPWDEQFF
size: -; D: -; J: TRBJ2-7; V: TRBV5-1; length: 14; DNA: TGCGCCAGCAGCTTGACTCAGGCCGACAACGAGCAGTACTTC; CDR3: CASSLTQADNEQYF
size: -; D: -; J: TRBJ2-5; V: TRBV6-6; length: 12; DNA: TGTGCCAGCAGTCCAATAAGGGTGACCCAGTACTTC; CDR3: CASSPIRVTQYF
size: -; D: TRBD1; J: TRBJ1-1; V: TRBV28; length: 16; DNA: TGTGCCAGCAGTCCCACAGGGGGTCTGTTGGACACTGAAGCTTTCTTT; CDR3: CASSPTGGLLDTEAFF
size: -; D: -; J: TRBJ2-2; V: TRBV11-2; length: 15; DNA: TGTGCCAGCAGCTTAGTAAACAGGGTCACCGGGGAGCTGTTTTTT; CDR3: CASSLVNRVTGELFF
size: -; D: -; J: TRBJ1-1; V: TRBV5-1; length: 17; DNA: TGCGCCAGCAGCTCCCGGGCTGACAGGCCCCTGAACACTGAAGCTTTCTTT; CDR3: CASSSRADRPLNTEAFF
size: -; D: -; J: TRBJ2-7; V: TRBV28; length: 14; DNA: TGTGCCAGCAGTTTTCCTTCCACTCTTTTCGAGCAGTACTTC; CDR3: CASSFPSTLFEQYF
size: -; D: -; J: TRBJ1-1; V: TRBV4-1; length: 13; DNA: TGCGCCAGCAGCCAAGGGGTGGGGGGATTGGCTTTCTTT; CDR3: CASSQGVGGLAFF
size: -; D: -; J: TRBJ2-2; V: TRBV7-6; length: 14; DNA: TGTGCCAGCAGCTTCAGCGCGAACACCGGGGAGCTGTTTTTT; CDR3: CASSFSANTGELFF
size: -; D: -; J: TRBJ1-2; V: TRBV6-6; length: 14; DNA: TGTGCCAGCAGTTACGGGTACGAGGACTATGGCTACACCTTC; CDR3: CASSYGYEDYGYTF
size: -; D: -; J: TRBJ2-7; V: TRBV4-1; length: 13; DNA: TGCGCCAGCAGCCAAGGGCCGTACTACGAGCAGTACTTC; CDR3: CASSQGPYYEQYF
size: -; D: TRBD1; J: TRBJ2-6; V: TRBV5-6; length: 18; DNA: TGTGCCAGCAGCCGCGCCGACAGGGGGGGCTCTGGGGCCAACGTCCTGACTTTC; CDR3: CASSRADRGGSGANVLTF